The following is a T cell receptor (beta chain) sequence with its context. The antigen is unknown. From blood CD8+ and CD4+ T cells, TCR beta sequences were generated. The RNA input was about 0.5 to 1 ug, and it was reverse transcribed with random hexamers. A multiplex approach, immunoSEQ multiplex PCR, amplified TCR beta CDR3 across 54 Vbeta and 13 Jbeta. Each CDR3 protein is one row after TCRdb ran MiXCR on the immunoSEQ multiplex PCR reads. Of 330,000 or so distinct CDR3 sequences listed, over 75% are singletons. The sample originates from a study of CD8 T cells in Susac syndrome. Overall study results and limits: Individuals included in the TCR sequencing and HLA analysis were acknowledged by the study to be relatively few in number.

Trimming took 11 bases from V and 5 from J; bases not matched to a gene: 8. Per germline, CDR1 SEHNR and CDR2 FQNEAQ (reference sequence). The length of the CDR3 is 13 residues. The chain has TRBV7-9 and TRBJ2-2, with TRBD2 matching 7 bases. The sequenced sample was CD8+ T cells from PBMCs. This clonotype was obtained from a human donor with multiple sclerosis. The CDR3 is CARRGESTGELFF. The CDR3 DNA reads TGTGCCCGACGGGGGGAATCGACCGGGGAGCTGTTTTTT.